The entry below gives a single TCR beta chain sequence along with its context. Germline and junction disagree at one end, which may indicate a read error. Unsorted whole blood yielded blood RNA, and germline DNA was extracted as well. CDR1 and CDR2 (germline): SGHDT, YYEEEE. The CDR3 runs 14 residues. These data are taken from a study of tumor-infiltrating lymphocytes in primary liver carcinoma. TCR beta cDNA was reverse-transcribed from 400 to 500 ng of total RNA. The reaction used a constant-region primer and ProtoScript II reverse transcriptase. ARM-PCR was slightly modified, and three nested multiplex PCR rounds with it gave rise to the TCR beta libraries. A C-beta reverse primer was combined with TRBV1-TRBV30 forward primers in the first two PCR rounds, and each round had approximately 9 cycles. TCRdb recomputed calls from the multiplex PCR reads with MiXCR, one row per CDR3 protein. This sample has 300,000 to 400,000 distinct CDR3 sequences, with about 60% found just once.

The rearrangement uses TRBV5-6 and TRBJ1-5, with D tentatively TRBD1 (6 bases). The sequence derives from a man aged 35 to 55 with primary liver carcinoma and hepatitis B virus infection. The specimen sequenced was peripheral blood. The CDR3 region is CASSRQDSNQPQNF. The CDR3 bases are TGTGCCAGCAGCCGACAGGATAGCAATCAGCCCCAGAATTTT.